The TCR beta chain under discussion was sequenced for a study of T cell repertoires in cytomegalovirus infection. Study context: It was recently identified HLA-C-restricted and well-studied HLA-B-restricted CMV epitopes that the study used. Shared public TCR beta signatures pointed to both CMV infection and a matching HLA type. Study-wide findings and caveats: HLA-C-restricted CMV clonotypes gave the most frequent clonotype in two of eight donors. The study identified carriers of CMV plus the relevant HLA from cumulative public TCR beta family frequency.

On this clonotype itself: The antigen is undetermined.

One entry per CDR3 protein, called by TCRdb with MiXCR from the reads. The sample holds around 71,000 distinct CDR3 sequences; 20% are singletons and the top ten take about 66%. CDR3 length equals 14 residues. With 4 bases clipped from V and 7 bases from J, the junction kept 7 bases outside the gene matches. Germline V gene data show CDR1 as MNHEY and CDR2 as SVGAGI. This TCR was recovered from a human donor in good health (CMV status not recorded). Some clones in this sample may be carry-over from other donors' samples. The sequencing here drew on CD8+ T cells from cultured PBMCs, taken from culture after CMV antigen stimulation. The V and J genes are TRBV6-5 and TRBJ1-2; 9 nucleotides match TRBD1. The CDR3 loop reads CASSWGQGSPGYTF. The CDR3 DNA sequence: TGTGCCAGCAGTTGGGGACAGGGATCCCCTGGCTACACCTTC.